The 25 T cell receptor beta chains below all came from one sample that was sequenced in a study of blood T cell repertoires in COVID-19. This table comes from immunoSEQ multiplex PCR, and its TCRdb copy is limited to in-frame clones, with some not included. The sample holds about 310,000 clones; around 91% are singletons and the top ten take around a tenth. Sequenced: PBMCs or T cells enriched from blood (not recorded which). These receptors were taken from a woman between 40 and 55 years old who had recovered from COVID-19.

This chain joins TRBV5-6 and TRBJ1-2, with 7 bases identical to TRBD1. The CDR3 runs to 14 residues. The trim removed 4 bases at V and 7 bases at J, leaving 10 bases unmatched. Per the germline V gene, CDR1 is SGHDT and CDR2 is YYEEEE. This CDR3 reads CASSIGTALSGYTF. The DNA for the CDR3 is TGTGCCAGCAGCATAGGGACAGCCTTATCTGGCTACACCTTC.

DNA of the CDR3: TGTGCCAGCAGACGGACAGGATATGGCTACACCTTC. Translation gives CASRRTGYGYTF. The chain has TRBV6-5 and TRBJ1-2; TRBD1 matches 7 bases. V was clipped by 6 bases and J by 5 bases; unmatched bases: 3. Looked up from germline, CDR1 is MNHEY and CDR2 is SVGAGI. CDR3 length equals 12 residues.

The chain is built from TRBV4-2 and TRBJ2-7; 7 bases match TRBD2. Trimming removed 3 bases from V and 7 bases from J; junction bases left unmatched: 9. This CDR3 comprises 14 residues. From germline, CDR1 is LGHNA and CDR2 YNFKEQ. The CDR3 loop reads CASSQGSGFDEQYF. Written as DNA, the CDR3 is TGTGCCAGCAGCCAGGGTAGCGGGTTCGATGAGCAGTACTTC.

This clone was picked up one time. The chain joins TRBV5-4 to TRBJ1-2; 8 nucleotides match TRBD1. Germline CDR1 SGHNT, CDR2 YYREEE (reference sequence). Trimming cost V 2 bases and J 7 bases; bases outside gene matches: 10. The CDR3 sequence is 15 residues long. In DNA, the CDR3 is TGTGCCAGCAGCTTCTCCACCGGGACAGGCTTTGGCTACACCTTC. This gives the protein CASSFSTGTGFGYTF.

This clone was seen many times. The CDR3 reads CASSGGAFGELFF. In DNA, the CDR3 is TGTGCCAGCAGCGGGGGGGCTTTCGGGGAGCTGTTTTTT. The genes are TRBV5-4 and TRBJ2-2, with a tentative D call TRBD2 (7 bases). The CDR3 is made up of 13 amino acids. The V end was cut by 4 bases, the J end by 7 bases, with 11 bases between. Germline CDR1 SGHNT, CDR2 YYREEE (reference sequence).

The V call is TRBV19, the J call TRBJ1-1; perhaps TRBD1 as D (6 bases). V was shortened by 6 bases and J by 3 bases, with 11 bases between the two germline ends. The germline CDR1 and CDR2 sequences are LNHDA and SQIVND (reference sequence). The CDR3 runs to 13 residues. The CDR3 nucleotides are TGTGCCAGTAGCGAACAGGGAGACACTGAAGCTTTCTTT. It yields the protein CASSEQGDTEAFF.

This clone was detected once. The rearrangement links TRBV20-1 to TRBJ2-5; D not resolved. Germline V CDR1 and CDR2: DFQATT, SNEGSKA (reference sequence). V was pared by 3 bases and J by 0 bases, with 8 bases between. This CDR3 spans 13 amino acids. CDR3 DNA sequence: TGCAGTGCTAGTGTCCAGTACCAAGAGACCCAGTACTTC. This codes for CSASVQYQETQYF.

This chain uses TRBV10-1 with TRBJ1-1; D might be TRBD1 (5 bases). This CDR3 is built from 14 residues. Germline CDR1 reads WNHNN; CDR2 reads SYGVQD (reference sequence). The V end lost 0 bases, the J end lost 4 bases, and 9 bases lay between the germline ends. The CDR3 is CASSESGVGTEAFF. The CDR3, as DNA: TGCGCCAGCAGTGAGTCAGGGGTTGGCACTGAAGCTTTCTTT.

The chain employs TRBV7-9 and TRBJ2-1; D might be TRBD2 (7 bases). Trimming pared 5 bases from V and 6 bases from J, leaving 8 bases between. Germline V gives CDR1 SEHNR, CDR2 FQNEAQ (reference sequence). The CDR3 runs to 12 residues. Here the CDR3 DNA reads TGTGCCAGCAGCGGGGGGGCCAATGAGCAGTTCTTC. This translates into CASSGGANEQFF.

This chain joins TRBV11-2 and TRBJ1-2, with TRBD1 matching 9 bases. V was clipped by 1 base and J by 3 bases; unmatched bases: 3. The CDR3 has 15 residues. The germline gives CDR1 SGHAT, CDR2 FQNNGV. The CDR3 is CASSLGGTGHYGYTF. In nucleotides, the CDR3 is TGTGCCAGCAGCTTAGGCGGGACAGGGCACTATGGCTACACCTTC.

This rearrangement joins TRBV11-3 to TRBJ2-7; TRBD2 is a possible D gene (6 bases). The V gene's germline CDR1 is SGHNT and CDR2 YENEEA. CDR3 length: 15 amino acids. V gave up 5 bases and J gave up 3 bases, with 17 bases separating them. The CDR3 is CASSRGGGEIYEQYF. For the CDR3, the DNA is TGTGCCAGCAGCAGGGGTGGAGGGGAGATCTACGAGCAGTACTTC. Full variable domain (outside the CDR3, taken from reference TRBV11-3 and TRBJ2-7): EAGVVQSPRYKIIEKKQPVAFWCNPISGHNTLYWYLQNLGQGPELLIRYENEEAVDDSQLPKDRFSAERLKGVDSTLKIQPAELGDSAVYLCASSRGGGEIYEQYFGPGTRLTVT.

Here the CDR3 reads CASSPPGGWETQYF. The CDR3 coding sequence is TGTGCCAGTAGTCCACCCGGGGGGTGGGAGACCCAGTACTTC. V and J are TRBV19 and TRBJ2-5, with 7 bases matching TRBD2. Trimming at V came to 5 bases and at J to 5 bases, leaving 8 bases not matched to a gene. The CDR3 covers 14 residues. Germline V gene sequence: CDR1 LNHDA, CDR2 SQIVND (reference sequence).

This clone was counted only a few times. This sequence joins TRBV4-3 and TRBJ2-7; D call uncertain. Germline V CDR1 and CDR2: LGHNA, YSLEER. Trimming removed 0 bases at V and 3 bases at J, with 6 bases between. The CDR3 sequence is 13 residues long. The CDR3 DNA reads as TGCGCCAGCAGCCAAGATATGAGCTACGAGCAGTACTTC. Translating it yields CASSQDMSYEQYF.

This clone came up once. V usage is TRBV5-1 and J usage is TRBJ2-5, with a possible D match to TRBD1 (7 bases). V lost 7 bases, J lost 1 base, and 20 bases lay in between. From germline, CDR1 is SGHRS and CDR2 YFSETQ. CDR3 length: 16 residues. This chain's CDR3 is CASGKTGGGLQETQYF. The CDR3 bases are TGCGCCAGCGGGAAAACTGGAGGGGGCCTCCAAGAGACCCAGTACTTC.

V usage is TRBV15 and J usage is TRBJ2-7; D gene uncertain. The CDR3 sequence is 14 residues long. Germline loops: CDR1 LNHNV, CDR2 YYDKDF (reference sequence). With 0 bases removed from V and 6 bases from J, the gap between germline ends came to 12 bases. The CDR3 nucleotides read TGTGCCACCAGCAGAGATGCAGGTGACGGCGAGCAGTACTTC. Encoded protein: CATSRDAGDGEQYF.

The CDR3 bases are TGTGCCAGCAGGTCAGAATCCTACAATGAGCAGTTCTTC. Its translation is CASRSESYNEQFF. The gene calls are TRBV28 and TRBJ2-1; D gene unclear. The V end lost 6 bases, the J end lost 1 base, and 7 bases lay between the germline ends. Germline values: CDR1 MDHEN, CDR2 SYDVKM. The length of the CDR3 is 13 residues.

CDR3 nucleotide sequence: TGTGCCAGCAGTTTATCAAGCAATCAGCCCCAGCATTTT. This gives the protein CASSLSSNQPQHF. The gene calls are TRBV12-3 or TRBV12-4 and TRBJ1-5, with D unclear. V shed 2 bases and J shed 1 base, with 3 bases lying between them. The CDR3 has 13 amino acids.

The chain combines TRBV18 with TRBJ2-7, with 12 bases aligning to TRBD2. V was pared by 6 bases and J by 2 bases, with 5 bases of the junction left unmatched. Germline assignment: CDR1 KGHSH and CDR2 LQKENI. CDR3 length: 15 residues. CDR3 amino acids: CASSPTSGGTYEQYF. CDR3 in DNA: TGTGCCAGCTCCCCGACTAGCGGGGGTACCTACGAGCAGTACTTC.

This chain uses TRBV7-3 with TRBJ2-1; D may be TRBD1 (5 bases). Deletions cut 2 bases from V and 3 bases from J, with 11 bases between. The CDR3 spans 15 residues. CDR1 is SGHTA and CDR2 is FQGTGA in the germline V gene. The CDR3 loop is CASSLGQGYYNEQFF. In DNA, the CDR3 is TGTGCCAGCAGCTTAGGCCAGGGCTACTACAATGAGCAGTTCTTC.

The V gene is TRBV24-1, the J gene TRBJ1-5; 7 bases agree with TRBD1. The CDR3 consists of 20 residues. Germline V CDR1 and CDR2: KGHDR, SFDVKD. The V gene end was trimmed by 2 bases and the J gene end by 2 bases; junction bases not matched to a gene: 17. CDR3 region: CATSDSPEGTARDGNQPQHF. CDR3 sequence (DNA): TGTGCCACCAGTGATTCGCCAGAAGGGACAGCGAGGGATGGCAATCAGCCCCAGCATTTT.

This rearrangement joins TRBV27 to TRBJ2-7; 7 bases are shared with TRBD1. Trimming took 4 bases from V and 2 from J; bases not matched to a gene: 5. In germline, CDR1 is MNHEY, CDR2 SMNVEV (reference sequence). This CDR3 contains 14 residues. CDR3 sequence: CASSSYDRAYEQYF. The CDR3 nucleotides read TGTGCCAGCAGTTCGTATGACAGGGCCTACGAGCAGTACTTC.

Written as DNA, the CDR3 is TGTGCCAGCAGTTCGACTAGCGGGGGGAACAATGAGCAGTTCTTC. Its protein product is CASSSTSGGNNEQFF. This chain links TRBV3-1 (or the pseudogene TRBV3-2) with TRBJ2-1; 13 bases agree with TRBD2. Trimming at V came to 6 bases and at J to 5 bases, leaving 4 bases not matched to a gene. The CDR3 sequence is 15 residues long. The germline V gene has CDR1 LGHDT and CDR2 YNNKEL (reference sequence).

V gene TRBV12-3 or TRBV12-4 combines with J gene TRBJ1-2; D possibly corresponds to TRBD1 (5 bases). Trimming left V 5 bases short and J 8 bases short, with 15 bases between. The CDR3 is made up of 13 amino acids. CDR3 bases: TGTGCCAGCAGTAACGATCAGGGATGGGGCTACACCTTC. Protein sequence: CASSNDQGWGYTF.

The chain uses TRBV2 and TRBJ1-1; tentatively, D is TRBD1 (5 bases). V lost 6 bases and J lost 4, with 15 bases in between. This CDR3 spans 14 amino acids. Germline CDR1 reads SNHLY; CDR2 reads FYNNEI. The CDR3 sequence is CASSNTRGSTEAFF. In DNA form, the CDR3 reads TGTGCCAGCAGCAACACGCGGGGGAGCACTGAAGCTTTCTTT.

This clone came up once. In nucleotides, the CDR3 is TGTGCCAGCAGTTCCCGGGACAGCAATTCACCCCTCCACTTT. The encoded protein is CASSSRDSNSPLHF. The chain is built from TRBV6-5 and TRBJ1-6, with 7 bases fitting TRBD1. Unmatched junction bases numbered 4, after V lost 4 bases and J lost 7 bases. The length of the CDR3 is 14 residues. CDR1 and CDR2 from the germline V gene are MNHEY and SVGAGI.